These 10 T cell receptor beta chains came from one sample sequenced in a study of T cells in Graves' hyperthyroidism and ophthalmopathy. RNA transcripts provided the source from which TCR beta CDR3 regions were amplified. RT-PCR in the first round (using the HTBI primer set) targeted the TCR CDR3. In TCRdb, the multiplex PCR reads were re-called with MiXCR into one record per CDR3 protein. The sample holds fewer than 650,000 distinct CDR3 sequences, 11% to 15% seen once. The sample comprised blood. These receptors all stem from a woman under 30 with Graves' ophthalmopathy.

The J gene is TRBJ1-2, the V gene TRBV10-1; unclear D gene. V lost 4 bases and J lost 1, with 10 bases in between. The CDR3 contains 14 residues. CDR1 WNHNN and CDR2 SYGVQD come from the germline V gene (reference sequence). CDR3 residues: CASSVSEINYGYTF. The CDR3 bases are TGCGCCAGCAGTGTATCGGAGATTAACTATGGCTACACCTTC.

This clonotype has at least ten counts. The chain carries TRBV28 and TRBJ2-3; D possibly corresponds to TRBD2 (6 bases). V was clipped by 6 bases and J by 1 base, with 17 bases between them. Looked up from germline, CDR1 is MDHEN and CDR2 is SYDVKM. The CDR3 has 16 residues. Here the CDR3 reads CASSPGLSSGTDTQYF. The CDR3 DNA reads as TGTGCCAGCAGCCCCGGACTGTCTAGCGGCACAGATACGCAGTATTTT. The whole variable domain, filled in from reference TRBV28 and TRBJ2-3, reads DVKVTQSSRYLVKRTGEKVFLECVQDMDHENMFWYRQDPGLGLRLIYFSYDVKMKEKGDIPEGYSVSREKKERFSLILESASTNQTSMYLCASSPGLSSGTDTQYFGPGTRLTVL.

As for this clonotype: A much larger clone lies one base from this, so it may be a read error. This CDR3 is CAISRDRENTEAFF. The CDR3 region has the DNA TGTGCCATCAGCCGGGACAGGGAGAACACTGAAGCTTTCTTT. J is TRBJ1-1 and V is TRBV10-3; TRBD1 aligns across 9 bases. Germline V gene sequence: CDR1 ENHRY, CDR2 SYGVKD. The CDR3 totals 14 residues. V lost 6 bases and J lost 1; bases outside the gene matches: 3.

This clonotype was picked up many times. This chain joins TRBV12-3 or TRBV12-4 and TRBJ2-1; possibly TRBD2 for D (5 bases). V lost 6 bases, J lost 7 bases, and 13 bases lay in between. The CDR3 extends over 13 amino acids. CDR3 sequence (DNA): TGTGCCAGCAGCAATAGCGTGGGGAATGAGCAGTTCTTC. It encodes CASSNSVGNEQFF.

The V and J genes are TRBV6-2 or TRBV6-3 and TRBJ2-4; 7 bases fit TRBD1. CDR1 MNHEY and CDR2 SVGEGT come from the germline V gene. V lost 0 bases and J lost 11; bases outside the gene matches: 4. This CDR3 is 13 amino acids long. CDR3 sequence: CASSYSIGTVQYF. CDR3 coding DNA: TGTGCCAGCAGTTACTCGATCGGGACAGTTCAGTACTTC.

This clonotype was detected many times. V and J are TRBV12-3 or TRBV12-4 and TRBJ2-7; maybe TRBD2 (5 bases). This CDR3 spans 14 amino acids. Trimming took off 5 bases at V and 3 bases at J, with 14 bases between the two ends. This CDR3 reads CASSRRTVGYEQYF. CDR3 coding DNA: TGTGCCAGCAGTCGAAGGACTGTCGGCTACGAGCAGTACTTC.

The CDR3 bases are TGTGCCAGCAGCGTAGAAGCCCAGGGAAGCTACGAGCAGTACTTC. Protein product: CASSVEAQGSYEQYF. V usage is TRBV9 and J usage is TRBJ2-7, with D tentatively TRBD1 (5 bases). Deletions cut 0 bases from V and 3 bases from J, with 13 bases between. The CDR3 extends over 15 amino acids. Germline V gene sequence: CDR1 SGDLS, CDR2 YYNGEE.

The chain employs TRBV10-3 and TRBJ2-6; 10 bases are a match to TRBD1. Germline CDR1 is ENHRY and CDR2 is SYGVKD. The CDR3 is 17 residues long. With 7 bases clipped from V and 0 bases from J, the junction kept 6 bases outside the gene matches. The CDR3 protein is CAIKPGQGPSGANVLTF. The CDR3 DNA follows: TGTGCCATCAAACCGGGACAGGGGCCCTCTGGGGCCAACGTCCTGACTTTC.

This clonotype was recorded at least ten times. CDR3 amino acids: CASSHTGISYNEQFF. CDR3 in DNA: TGTGCCAGCAGTCACACAGGGATCTCCTACAATGAGCAGTTCTTC. The genes are TRBV2 and TRBJ2-1; perhaps TRBD1 as D (6 bases). The CDR3 is 15 amino acids. Germline CDR1 SNHLY, CDR2 FYNNEI. Deletions cut 5 bases from V and 0 bases from J, with 11 bases between.

The chain uses TRBV28 and TRBJ2-2, with a weak D call TRBD1 (6 bases). Germline-derived CDR1 and CDR2 are MDHEN and SYDVKM. CDR3 length equals 15 residues. V lost 3 bases, J lost 7 bases, and 15 bases lay in between. In nucleotides, the CDR3 is TGTGCCAGCAGTTTTTATCAGGGACACTTCGGGGAGCTGTTTTTT. The encoded protein is CASSFYQGHFGELFF.